Listed below are T cell receptor beta chains from one sample, sequenced in a study of CD8+ T cells in alopecia areata. Using immunoSEQ multiplex PCR, the repertoire was profiled, and TCRdb retains in-frame clones only, with some absent. The sample records some 58,000 clones, roughly 46% being singletons. This specimen consisted of CD8+ T cells sorted from blood, obtained at roughly week 36, from a patient treated with tofacitinib. Receptors originate from a human donor with alopecia areata. CDR3s include the opening cysteine and the closing phenylalanine or tryptophan. Each record gives: J gene, V gene, D gene, clone size, CDR3 protein, CDR3 DNA. D genes are given only for firm matches. Clone size is stated in some rows and not others, as once, few, many or a class when expanded.

j_gene: TRBJ2-7
v_gene: TRBV5-1
d_gene: -
abundance: -
CDR3aa: CASRDGYEQYF
CDR3nt: TGCGCCAGCAGGGACGGCTACGAGCAGTACTTC

j_gene: TRBJ2-1
v_gene: TRBV29-1
d_gene: TRBD2
abundance: -
CDR3aa: CSVVGTTDNEQFF
CDR3nt: TGCAGCGTCGTCGGGACTACCGACAATGAGCAGTTCTTC

j_gene: TRBJ1-1
v_gene: TRBV13
d_gene: TRBD1
abundance: -
CDR3aa: CASSFRGQGLPEAFF
CDR3nt: TGTGCCAGCAGCTTTCGGGGACAGGGGTTACCTGAAGCTTTCTTT

j_gene: TRBJ2-7
v_gene: TRBV7-9
d_gene: TRBD1
abundance: few
CDR3aa: CASSLRGGVFEQYF
CDR3nt: TGTGCCAGCAGCTTAAGAGGGGGCGTTTTCGAGCAGTACTTC

j_gene: TRBJ2-7
v_gene: TRBV9
d_gene: TRBD1
abundance: few
CDR3aa: CASSAAGTDYEQYF
CDR3nt: TGTGCCAGCAGCGCTGCCGGGACAGACTACGAGCAGTACTTC

j_gene: TRBJ2-7
v_gene: TRBV4-1
d_gene: TRBD2
abundance: -
CDR3aa: CASSPRLAGNYEQYF
CDR3nt: TGCGCCAGCAGCCCCCGACTAGCGGGCAACTACGAGCAGTACTTC

j_gene: TRBJ2-5
v_gene: TRBV30
d_gene: TRBD2
abundance: few
CDR3aa: CAGTEGLAVQETQYF
CDR3nt: TGTGCCGGGACGGAGGGACTAGCGGTGCAAGAGACCCAGTACTTC

j_gene: TRBJ2-5
v_gene: TRBV4-2
d_gene: TRBD1
abundance: few
CDR3aa: CASSGTGREETQYF
CDR3nt: TGTGCCAGCAGCGGGACAGGGAGGGAAGAGACCCAGTACTTC

j_gene: TRBJ2-7
v_gene: TRBV7-9
d_gene: TRBD2
abundance: medium-sized
CDR3aa: CASTLTGLAGDEQYF
CDR3nt: TGTGCCAGCACGCTTACCGGACTAGCGGGAGACGAGCAGTACTTC

j_gene: TRBJ2-7
v_gene: TRBV4-3
d_gene: TRBD1
abundance: -
CDR3aa: CASSQDPGTGLYEQYF
CDR3nt: TGCGCCAGCAGCCAAGATCCCGGGACAGGACTATACGAGCAGTACTTC

j_gene: TRBJ2-7
v_gene: TRBV2
d_gene: TRBD2
abundance: -
CDR3aa: CASWGLADYEQYF
CDR3nt: TGTGCCAGCTGGGGACTAGCAGACTACGAGCAGTACTTC

j_gene: TRBJ1-2
v_gene: TRBV29-1
d_gene: -
abundance: few
CDR3aa: CSVEQGILGSGGYTF
CDR3nt: TGCAGCGTTGAGCAGGGAATTTTGGGGTCGGGTGGCTACACCTTC

j_gene: TRBJ2-1
v_gene: TRBV30
d_gene: -
abundance: -
CDR3aa: CAWTKEGQKYNEQFF
CDR3nt: TGTGCCTGGACCAAGGAAGGACAGAAATACAATGAGCAGTTCTTC

j_gene: TRBJ2-7
v_gene: TRBV29-1
d_gene: -
abundance: few
CDR3aa: CSVLRGSYEQYF
CDR3nt: TGCAGCGTTCTCCGGGGGAGCTACGAGCAGTACTTC

j_gene: TRBJ2-7
v_gene: TRBV13
d_gene: -
abundance: -
CDR3aa: CASSLLREEQYF
CDR3nt: TGTGCCAGCAGCCTCCTCCGGGAAGAGCAGTACTTC

j_gene: TRBJ2-5
v_gene: TRBV7-9
d_gene: -
abundance: -
CDR3aa: CASSLVGVETQYF
CDR3nt: TGTGCCAGCAGCTTAGTTGGTGTCGAGACCCAGTACTTC

j_gene: TRBJ2-1
v_gene: TRBV29-1
d_gene: TRBD1
abundance: -
CDR3aa: CSVVGYGDRANEQFF
CDR3nt: TGCAGCGTTGTGGGATATGGGGACAGGGCGAATGAGCAGTTCTTC

j_gene: TRBJ1-1
v_gene: TRBV2
d_gene: -
abundance: -
CDR3aa: CASGGLGGTMNTEAFF
CDR3nt: TGTGCCAGCGGGGGCCTAGGGGGGACCATGAACACTGAAGCTTTCTTT

j_gene: TRBJ2-7
v_gene: TRBV14
d_gene: -
abundance: once
CDR3aa: CASSQDLAGGAYEQYF
CDR3nt: TGTGCCAGCAGCCAAGACTTAGCAGGAGGAGCATACGAGCAGTACTTC

j_gene: TRBJ2-1
v_gene: TRBV4-2
d_gene: -
abundance: -
CDR3aa: CASSQETLGIEAYNEQFF
CDR3nt: TGTGCCAGCAGCCAAGAAACCCTGGGTATAGAAGCCTACAATGAGCAGTTCTTC

j_gene: TRBJ2-7
v_gene: TRBV15
d_gene: -
abundance: -
CDR3aa: CATSESLGTGIREQYF
CDR3nt: TGTGCCACCAGCGAAAGTCTCGGGACGGGGATTCGGGAGCAGTACTTC

j_gene: TRBJ2-2
v_gene: TRBV4-3
d_gene: TRBD1
abundance: -
CDR3aa: CASSQERGQLNTGELFF
CDR3nt: TGCGCCAGCAGCCAAGAGAGGGGACAGCTGAACACCGGGGAGCTGTTTTTT

j_gene: TRBJ2-1
v_gene: TRBV6-5
d_gene: -
abundance: few
CDR3aa: CASSLARRANNEQFF
CDR3nt: TGTGCCAGCAGTCTCGCTAGGCGGGCCAACAATGAGCAGTTCTTC

j_gene: TRBJ2-1
v_gene: TRBV29-1
d_gene: -
abundance: few
CDR3aa: CTDTSSYNEQFF
CDR3nt: TGCACCGACACAAGCTCCTACAATGAGCAGTTCTTC

j_gene: TRBJ2-1
v_gene: TRBV27
d_gene: -
abundance: -
CDR3aa: CASCCPVSSYNEQFF
CDR3nt: TGTGCCAGCTGTTGTCCGGTCAGCTCCTACAATGAGCAGTTCTTC

j_gene: TRBJ2-5
v_gene: TRBV11-2
d_gene: -
abundance: -
CDR3aa: CASRTGRTQYF
CDR3nt: TGTGCCAGCCGGACGGGCCGCACCCAGTACTTC

j_gene: TRBJ1-1
v_gene: TRBV7-2
d_gene: -
abundance: few
CDR3aa: CASSLLTGTEAFF
CDR3nt: TGTGCCAGCAGCTTGTTGACCGGGACTGAAGCTTTCTTT

j_gene: TRBJ1-5
v_gene: TRBV19
d_gene: TRBD1
abundance: few
CDR3aa: CASSILDRGRNQPQHF
CDR3nt: TGTGCCAGTAGTATTCTGGACAGGGGCCGCAATCAGCCCCAGCATTTT

j_gene: TRBJ2-1
v_gene: TRBV7-3
d_gene: -
abundance: -
CDR3aa: CASSLSNRGTGDEQFF
CDR3nt: TGTGCCAGCAGCTTAAGTAACAGGGGCACGGGGGATGAGCAGTTCTTC

j_gene: TRBJ2-5
v_gene: TRBV15
d_gene: -
abundance: -
CDR3aa: CATSRVQQGGETQYF
CDR3nt: TGTGCCACCAGCAGAGTTCAGCAGGGCGGAGAGACCCAGTACTTC

j_gene: TRBJ1-2
v_gene: TRBV29-1
d_gene: -
abundance: few
CDR3aa: CSVGTGTGYGYTF
CDR3nt: TGCAGCGTGGGAACCGGGACGGGCTATGGCTACACCTTC

j_gene: TRBJ2-2
v_gene: TRBV5-1
d_gene: -
abundance: -
CDR3aa: CASSLGYGTGELFF
CDR3nt: TGCGCCAGCAGCTTGGGGTATGGCACCGGGGAGCTGTTTTTT

j_gene: TRBJ1-2
v_gene: TRBV7-9
d_gene: -
abundance: -
CDR3aa: CASSFLPLRYGYTF
CDR3nt: TGTGCCAGCAGCTTTCTTCCCCTACGGTATGGCTACACCTTC

j_gene: TRBJ2-3
v_gene: TRBV7-9
d_gene: TRBD1
abundance: few
CDR3aa: CASSLARDRGPEPDTQYF
CDR3nt: TGTGCCAGCAGCTTAGCTCGGGACAGGGGCCCAGAGCCAGATACGCAGTATTTT

j_gene: TRBJ1-5
v_gene: TRBV7-9
d_gene: -
abundance: few
CDR3aa: CASSQGGSNQPQHF
CDR3nt: TGTGCCAGCAGCCAGGGTGGAAGCAATCAGCCCCAGCATTTT

j_gene: TRBJ2-3
v_gene: TRBV27
d_gene: -
abundance: few
CDR3aa: CATNRLGGGADTQYF
CDR3nt: TGTGCCACCAACCGCTTAGGCGGAGGGGCAGATACGCAGTATTTT

j_gene: TRBJ1-1
v_gene: TRBV10-2
d_gene: -
abundance: -
CDR3aa: CASRYATEAFF
CDR3nt: TGCGCCAGCAGATACGCCACTGAGGCTTTCTTT

j_gene: TRBJ2-7
v_gene: TRBV10-2
d_gene: -
abundance: few
CDR3aa: CASSEYRSSYEQYF
CDR3nt: TGCGCCAGCAGTGAATATAGGAGCTCCTACGAGCAGTACTTC

j_gene: TRBJ2-5
v_gene: TRBV29-1
d_gene: -
abundance: -
CDR3aa: CSVVQVGGRETQYF
CDR3nt: TGCAGCGTTGTTCAAGTGGGGGGCCGGGAGACCCAGTACTTC

j_gene: TRBJ2-5
v_gene: TRBV9
d_gene: -
abundance: -
CDR3aa: CASSGGGQETQYF
CDR3nt: TGTGCCAGCAGCGGAGGGGGCCAAGAGACCCAGTACTTC

j_gene: TRBJ2-7
v_gene: TRBV29-1
d_gene: TRBD2
abundance: few
CDR3aa: CSVGGLAGTSYEQYF
CDR3nt: TGCAGCGTGGGTGGACTAGCGGGCACCTCCTACGAGCAGTACTTC

j_gene: TRBJ2-2
v_gene: TRBV7-9
d_gene: TRBD2
abundance: few
CDR3aa: CASSSGLAGATWVGELFF
CDR3nt: TGTGCCAGCAGCTCGGGACTAGCGGGAGCCACCTGGGTCGGGGAGCTGTTTTTT

j_gene: TRBJ2-1
v_gene: TRBV29-1
d_gene: -
abundance: few
CDR3aa: CSADYPDEQFF
CDR3nt: TGCAGCGCTGACTACCCCGATGAGCAGTTCTTC

j_gene: TRBJ2-3
v_gene: TRBV7-6
d_gene: -
abundance: -
CDR3aa: CASSLARDTDTQYF
CDR3nt: TGTGCCAGCAGCTTAGCAAGGGACACAGATACGCAGTATTTT

j_gene: TRBJ2-7
v_gene: TRBV30
d_gene: TRBD2
abundance: -
CDR3aa: CAWSFGSSGRYEQYF
CDR3nt: TGTGCCTGGAGCTTCGGCTCTAGCGGGAGATACGAGCAGTACTTC

j_gene: TRBJ2-7
v_gene: TRBV14
d_gene: -
abundance: -
CDR3aa: CASSAAYEQYF
CDR3nt: TGTGCCAGCAGCGCCGCGTACGAGCAGTACTTC

j_gene: TRBJ2-3
v_gene: TRBV6-5
d_gene: -
abundance: few
CDR3aa: CASRMWFGERYTQYF
CDR3nt: TGTGCCAGCAGGATGTGGTTTGGAGAGCGTTATACGCAGTATTTT

j_gene: TRBJ1-1
v_gene: TRBV11-2
d_gene: -
abundance: -
CDR3aa: CASSKSPGTEAFF
CDR3nt: TGTGCCAGCAGCAAGAGCCCAGGCACTGAAGCTTTCTTT

j_gene: TRBJ1-2
v_gene: TRBV4-3
d_gene: TRBD1
abundance: -
CDR3aa: CASSQDLRGQIYGYTF
CDR3nt: TGCGCCAGCAGCCAAGATTTGAGGGGACAGATCTATGGCTACACCTTC

j_gene: TRBJ2-5
v_gene: TRBV4-1
d_gene: TRBD1
abundance: -
CDR3aa: CASSQSTGAGETQYF
CDR3nt: TGCGCCAGCAGCCAAAGTACAGGGGCCGGGGAGACCCAGTACTTC

j_gene: TRBJ2-7
v_gene: TRBV5-1
d_gene: TRBD1
abundance: medium-sized
CDR3aa: CASSQGTGDEQYF
CDR3nt: TGCGCCAGCAGCCAGGGGACAGGGGACGAGCAGTACTTC

j_gene: TRBJ2-7
v_gene: TRBV5-1
d_gene: -
abundance: -
CDR3aa: CASSLSGRTYEQYF
CDR3nt: TGCGCCAGCAGCTTGTCAGGACGGACCTACGAGCAGTACTTC

j_gene: TRBJ2-1
v_gene: TRBV29-1
d_gene: TRBD1
abundance: few
CDR3aa: CSVEPGQGASEQFF
CDR3nt: TGCAGCGTGGAGCCCGGACAGGGGGCCAGTGAGCAGTTCTTC

j_gene: TRBJ1-1
v_gene: TRBV6-1
d_gene: -
abundance: few
CDR3aa: CASSLGGIGSEAFF
CDR3nt: TGTGCCAGCAGCCTGGGGGGGATTGGCTCCGAAGCTTTCTTT

j_gene: TRBJ2-5
v_gene: TRBV9
d_gene: TRBD1
abundance: -
CDR3aa: CASSAGTGELRETQYF
CDR3nt: TGTGCCAGCAGCGCTGGGACAGGGGAATTGAGGGAGACCCAGTACTTC